These 14 T cell receptor beta chains originate from one sample sequenced in a study of CXCR3-negative and CXCR3-positive naive CD8 T cells. For these receptors, no antigen is known. UMI-labeled 5' RACE TRB cDNA libraries were prepared from the cells. TCRdb reworked the 5' RACE reads into one entry per CDR3 protein, no DNA. Its table lists some 140,000 distinct CDR3 sequences. Regarding the study as a whole: Naive cells with CXCR3 showed TRB CDR3s that were more hydrophobic than those in CXCR3-negative naive cells.

The material sequenced was naive CXCR3+ CD8+ T cells from blood. Subset defined: CD45RO-CCR7+CD27+CD95- naive CD8+ T cells expressing CXCR3 (TNR3+). The receptors come from a human donor in good health. Some clones in this sample may be carry-over from other donors' samples.

The chain links TRBV28 to TRBJ2-7; the D gene TCRdb calls, TRBD2, cannot be checked with no DNA. Germline V gene data show CDR1 as MDHEN and CDR2 as SYDVKM. The CDR3 consists of 15 residues. CDR3 residues: CASSLPGLRFYEQYF.

The rearrangement uses TRBV25-1 and TRBJ1-5; the TCRdb call, TRBD1, lacks DNA for checking. The CDR3 totals 16 residues. CDR1 and CDR2 from the germline V gene are MGHDK and SYGVNS. This CDR3 is CASSEGPGGLNQPQHF.

This chain links TRBV25-1 with TRBJ2-1; with no DNA, the TCRdb D assignment of TRBD2 cannot be verified. Germline-derived CDR1 and CDR2 are MGHDK and SYGVNS. The CDR3 spans 16 residues. The CDR3 reads CASSLLEGGYYNEQFF.

The V and J genes are TRBV7-8 and TRBJ2-3; TCRdb's D call, TRBD1, is unchecked because there is no DNA. The CDR3 consists of 15 residues. Germline V gene lookup returns CDR1 SGHVS and CDR2 FQNEAQ. CDR3 residues: CASSFTGINTDTQYF.

The rearrangement uses TRBV27 and TRBJ2-2; with no DNA, the TCRdb D assignment of TRBD1 cannot be verified. Per germline, CDR1 MNHEY and CDR2 SMNVEV (reference sequence). The CDR3 spans 16 residues. This chain's CDR3 is CASGAWGQPNTGELFF.

The genes are TRBV29-1 and TRBJ2-3; as DNA is missing, the TRBD2 call by TCRdb cannot be tested. The CDR3 sequence is 15 residues long. Germline-derived CDR1 and CDR2 are SQVTM and ANQGSEA. The CDR3 spells CSVILLAGDRDTQYF.

The genes are TRBV5-4 and TRBJ2-1; the TRBD2 assignment by TCRdb is unverifiable without DNA. Looked up from germline, CDR1 is SGHNT and CDR2 is YYREEE (reference sequence). The CDR3 totals 16 residues. The CDR3 sequence: CASSLDPGLADNEQFF.

CDR3 protein: CASEPGGNSNQPQHF. The rearrangement joins TRBV23-1 to TRBJ1-5. TRBV23-1 is an open reading frame whose function is uncertain. This CDR3 has 15 amino acids.

The genes are TRBV2 and TRBJ2-5; TCRdb names TRBD2, which stays unverified in the absence of DNA. CDR1 and CDR2 (germline): SNHLY, FYNNEI. CDR3 length equals 14 residues. This CDR3 reads CASRRTSGQETQYF.

This chain uses TRBV20-1 with TRBJ2-3; TCRdb returns TRBD2, unconfirmable since there is no DNA. Germline CDR1 is DFQATT and CDR2 is SNEGSKA (reference sequence). The CDR3 is made up of 14 amino acids. The CDR3 region is CSAWDFLRTDTQYF.

The CDR3 protein is CASSPGYEQFF. The rearrangement uses TRBV18 and TRBJ2-1. Germline V gives CDR1 KGHSH, CDR2 LQKENI. The CDR3 contains 11 residues.

The V gene is TRBV25-1, the J gene TRBJ2-7. This CDR3 contains 11 residues. Germline loops: CDR1 MGHDK, CDR2 SYGVNS. This CDR3 is CASSVQVEQYF.

The chain links TRBV6-2 or TRBV6-3 to TRBJ2-3. Looked up from germline, CDR1 is MNHEY and CDR2 is SVGEGT. This CDR3 comprises 15 residues. The CDR3 is CASSYYSTSTDTQYF.

The V and J genes are TRBV12-3 or TRBV12-4 and TRBJ2-1; the D call from TCRdb, TRBD2, cannot be confirmed without DNA. The CDR3 consists of 17 residues. CDR3 sequence: CASSVTSGSIPYNEQFF.